The T cell receptor (beta chain) under discussion was sequenced for a study of blood T cell repertoires in COVID-19. Study-wide context: The United States, Italy and Spain provided the acute and convalescent COVID-19 samples. Nucleic acid was either cDNA or gDNA, and it came from T cells, B-cell-depleted T cells, or PBMCs.

The authors' processing: Estimation of nucleated cell counts relied on the amplification of reference gene primers. Profiled with immunoSEQ multiplex PCR; TCRdb holds only in-frame clones, not every one. From that table come the V and J calls and clone size; the DNA was used to work out D and trimming. The table includes over 90,000 clones, almost 85% detected once. V lost 6 bases and J lost 4, with 9 bases in between. The CDR3 runs 13 residues. Germline CDR1 ENHRY, CDR2 SYGVKD. What was sequenced was peripheral blood. This chain links TRBV10-3 with TRBJ2-2, with D tentatively TRBD1 (5 bases). This clonotype was sampled from a man aged 40-50 years with active or convalescent COVID-19. The CDR3 DNA is TGTGCCATCAGGGAAGACAGCACCGGGGAGCTGTTTTTT. This codes for CAIREDSTGELFF.